A selection of T cell receptor beta chains follows, all from one sample in a study of T cell responses to AZD1222 COVID-19 vaccine. The method was immunoSEQ multiplex PCR; TCRdb's version includes in-frame clones alone and lacks a portion of them. The sample records about 56,000 clones, over 75% being singletons. The sequencing here drew on peripheral blood, taken on day 0 of AZD1222 vaccination. The source of these receptors is an adult in good health. Both conserved end residues are part of each CDR3. Fields, in order: CDR3 DNA, CDR3 protein, J gene, V gene, clone size, D gene. A D gene is named only where the DNA matches it firmly. Size is omitted from some rows. Given values are once, few, many or a class for expanded clones.

DNA: TGTGCCAGCAGCTTTCAGGGGTTTGGAGAAAAACTGTTTTTT; CDR3: CASSFQGFGEKLFF; J: TRBJ1-4; V: TRBV7-8; size: -; D: -
DNA: TGTGCCAGCAGTTCAACATTGTCCGATCAGCCCCAGCATTTT; CDR3: CASSSTLSDQPQHF; J: TRBJ1-5; V: TRBV7-8; size: once; D: -
DNA: TGTGCCACCAGTGATTTGTGGGATAGCACAGATACGCAGTATTTT; CDR3: CATSDLWDSTDTQYF; J: TRBJ2-3; V: TRBV24-1; size: -; D: -
DNA: TGTGCCAGCTCACACGCTAACTATGGCTACACCTTC; CDR3: CASSHANYGYTF; J: TRBJ1-2; V: TRBV7-2; size: once; D: -
DNA: TGTGCCAGCAGAAAAGACAGGGGGCAGGGTGAAGCTTTCTTT; CDR3: CASRKDRGQGEAFF; J: TRBJ1-1; V: TRBV6-5; size: -; D: TRBD1
DNA: TGTGCCAGCAGCCCCCAAGGGATGAGGCATGGCTACACCTTC; CDR3: CASSPQGMRHGYTF; J: TRBJ1-2; V: TRBV5-6; size: once; D: -
DNA: TGTGCCAGCAGTGTTTCCCGGGCCGAGCAGTACTTC; CDR3: CASSVSRAEQYF; J: TRBJ2-7; V: TRBV2; size: -; D: -
DNA: TGCGCCAGCAGCCAAGGAGCACTACAAGAGACCCAGTACTTC; CDR3: CASSQGALQETQYF; J: TRBJ2-5; V: TRBV4-1; size: -; D: -
DNA: TGTGCCACCAGACAGGGAAATAATTCACCCCTCCACTTT; CDR3: CATRQGNNSPLHF; J: TRBJ1-6; V: TRBV6-5; size: -; D: TRBD1
DNA: TGTGCCAGCAACGGAGGCTATGGCTACACCTTC; CDR3: CASNGGYGYTF; J: TRBJ1-2; V: TRBV9; size: -; D: -
DNA: TGTGCCTGGAGAACAGGGTTAGATGGCTACACCTTC; CDR3: CAWRTGLDGYTF; J: TRBJ1-2; V: TRBV30; size: once; D: -
DNA: TGTGCCAGCAGTTACTCCGTGGGGTCCTACAATGAGCAGTTCTTC; CDR3: CASSYSVGSYNEQFF; J: TRBJ2-1; V: TRBV6-6; size: -; D: -
DNA: TGTGCCACCAGTGATCCGAAGGGACCGAGCACAGATACGCAGTATTTT; CDR3: CATSDPKGPSTDTQYF; J: TRBJ2-3; V: TRBV24-1; size: -; D: -
DNA: TGTGCCAGCACGCGCTCGGGCGGCAGCCTGACCTACGAGCAGTACTTC; CDR3: CASTRSGGSLTYEQYF; J: TRBJ2-7; V: TRBV11-2; size: -; D: -
DNA: TGTGCCAGCAGCCAAGAAGCTGGGGCCAACGTCCTGACTTTC; CDR3: CASSQEAGANVLTF; J: TRBJ2-6; V: TRBV3-1/TRBV3-2; size: -; D: -
DNA: TGTGCCAGCAGAGCGGGTACCAGCTACGAGCAGTACTTC; CDR3: CASRAGTSYEQYF; J: TRBJ2-7; V: TRBV12-3/TRBV12-4; size: few; D: -
DNA: TGTGCCAGCAGCTTAGTGGCAGTGATGAATTCACCCCTCCACTTT; CDR3: CASSLVAVMNSPLHF; J: TRBJ1-6; V: TRBV7-8; size: -; D: -
DNA: TGTGCCAGTACCCGAGGAGGGGGCGCAGGCGAAAAACTGTTTTTT; CDR3: CASTRGGGAGEKLFF; J: TRBJ1-4; V: TRBV19; size: -; D: TRBD1
DNA: TGTGCCAGCATCGGGAGTTCCTACTATGGCTACACCTTC; CDR3: CASIGSSYYGYTF; J: TRBJ1-2; V: TRBV6-5; size: -; D: -
DNA: TGCGCCAGCAGCCAAGAAGTCGGGACAGGGGCCAATGAGCAGTTCTTC; CDR3: CASSQEVGTGANEQFF; J: TRBJ2-1; V: TRBV5-1; size: few; D: TRBD1
DNA: TGCGCCAGCAGTCCCCCACCGGGACAGGGGGTAAGTAGTCCCGGGGAGCTGTTTTTT; CDR3: CASSPPPGQGVSSPGELFF; J: TRBJ2-2; V: TRBV10-1; size: -; D: TRBD1
DNA: TGTGCCAGCAGCCGGAACCGGGACAGATCCTACGAGCAGTACTTC; CDR3: CASSRNRDRSYEQYF; J: TRBJ2-7; V: TRBV3-1/TRBV3-2; size: -; D: TRBD1
DNA: TGCGCCAGCAGCCCCGCAGCTGGACCCTTCTATGGCTACACCTTC; CDR3: CASSPAAGPFYGYTF; J: TRBJ1-2; V: TRBV5-1; size: -; D: -
DNA: TGTGCCAGCAGTTTAGGGCAGGGAGGCTCCGAGCAGTACTTC; CDR3: CASSLGQGGSEQYF; J: TRBJ2-7; V: TRBV28; size: -; D: -
DNA: TGCAGTGCTAGTGAGCCCGGACGGGGTAATTCACCCCTCCACTTT; CDR3: CSASEPGRGNSPLHF; J: TRBJ1-6; V: TRBV20-1; size: -; D: -
DNA: TGCAGTGCTAGTGGGGGGTCCCTTCGGGACGAGCAGTACTTC; CDR3: CSASGGSLRDEQYF; J: TRBJ2-7; V: TRBV20-1; size: -; D: -
DNA: TGTGCCAGCAGTGACTCGAATCAACGTGGGGAAAAACTGTTTTTT; CDR3: CASSDSNQRGEKLFF; J: TRBJ1-4; V: TRBV6-4; size: few; D: -
DNA: TGCGCCAGCAGCTTGGGGCCTAGCGGGGATGAGCAGTTCTTC; CDR3: CASSLGPSGDEQFF; J: TRBJ2-1; V: TRBV5-1; size: -; D: TRBD2
DNA: TGTGCCAGCAGTTTATCGGGCAGGGGTGGGGATTCACCCCTCCACTTT; CDR3: CASSLSGRGGDSPLHF; J: TRBJ1-6; V: TRBV28; size: -; D: -
DNA: TGTGCCAGCAGCGAGCGGACGTACACCGGGGAGCTGTTTTTT; CDR3: CASSERTYTGELFF; J: TRBJ2-2; V: TRBV7-9; size: -; D: -
DNA: TGCGCCAGCAGCCAAGAAAGTGGTCACAGTTCCAGCACAGATACGCAGTATTTT; CDR3: CASSQESGHSSSTDTQYF; J: TRBJ2-3; V: TRBV4-1; size: -; D: -
DNA: TGCGCCAGCAGCTTGGCCGGTGGACAGGGTAGAACGCAGTATTTT; CDR3: CASSLAGGQGRTQYF; J: TRBJ2-3; V: TRBV5-1; size: -; D: TRBD1
DNA: TGTGCCAGCAGGGAACCTTCAGGGGGCGCGTGGGAGCAGTACTTC; CDR3: CASREPSGGAWEQYF; J: TRBJ2-7; V: TRBV28; size: -; D: TRBD1
DNA: TGCGCCAGCAGAAGGGACCCCCCCAATCAGCCCCAGCATTTT; CDR3: CASRRDPPNQPQHF; J: TRBJ1-5; V: TRBV10-2; size: -; D: -
DNA: TGCGCCAGCAGCTTGGAAGGGGGCTGGGAGACCCAGTACTTC; CDR3: CASSLEGGWETQYF; J: TRBJ2-5; V: TRBV5-1; size: -; D: TRBD1
DNA: TGTGCCTGGAGCAGGGGGGGGCTGGTAGGCGGCTACACCTTC; CDR3: CAWSRGGLVGGYTF; J: TRBJ1-2; V: TRBV30; size: -; D: TRBD1
DNA: TGTGCCAGCAGTAAACCAGGGTATGGCTACACCTTC; CDR3: CASSKPGYGYTF; J: TRBJ1-2; V: TRBV6-5; size: -; D: -
DNA: TGTGCCAGCAGCCAAGAGACGGGGGGGCCCGGGGAGCTGTTTTTT; CDR3: CASSQETGGPGELFF; J: TRBJ2-2; V: TRBV4-2; size: -; D: TRBD2
DNA: TGCGCCAGCAGCTTTACGGCACAGGGTCTCTACACCTTC; CDR3: CASSFTAQGLYTF; J: TRBJ1-2; V: TRBV5-1; size: -; D: -
DNA: TGTGCCAGCAGTTTTGGGCTAGGCGAGCAGTACTTC; CDR3: CASSFGLGEQYF; J: TRBJ2-7; V: TRBV28; size: -; D: -
DNA: TGTGCCAGCAGTTACGAAGGAAGCTCCTACGAGCAGTACTTC; CDR3: CASSYEGSSYEQYF; J: TRBJ2-7; V: TRBV27; size: -; D: -
DNA: TGTGCCAGCAGTTCGGACAGGAATCAGCCCCAGCATTTT; CDR3: CASSSDRNQPQHF; J: TRBJ1-5; V: TRBV28; size: few; D: TRBD1
DNA: TGTGCCAGCTCACTCGCTCCAGGACAGGGGTACAATGAGCAGTTCTTC; CDR3: CASSLAPGQGYNEQFF; J: TRBJ2-1; V: TRBV5-4; size: -; D: TRBD1
DNA: TGTGCCAGCAGCCAAGACGCGGGCTATTCGGATACGCAGTATTTT; CDR3: CASSQDAGYSDTQYF; J: TRBJ2-3; V: TRBV3-1/TRBV3-2; size: -; D: -
DNA: TGTGCCGGGGGGAACTATGGCTACACCTTC; CDR3: CAGGNYGYTF; J: TRBJ1-2; V: TRBV11-2; size: -; D: -
DNA: TGTGCCAGCTACACCAAGGCCCCCCACAGGGCTAGCAATCAGCCCCAGCATTTT; CDR3: CASYTKAPHRASNQPQHF; J: TRBJ1-5; V: TRBV7-4; size: once; D: -
DNA: TGTGCCAGCAGCGGGACAGGGTATTTGAGGAACACTGAAGCTTTCTTT; CDR3: CASSGTGYLRNTEAFF; J: TRBJ1-1; V: TRBV28; size: -; D: TRBD1
DNA: TGTGCCAGCAGCCAAGTTCCGGTGACAGGGGCAATAGACATTCAGTACTTC; CDR3: CASSQVPVTGAIDIQYF; J: TRBJ2-4; V: TRBV14; size: -; D: TRBD1